The text below deals with one TCR beta chain. The antigen is not known. The Oncomine TCR Beta short-read assay was what sequenced the DNA obtained from cultured CD4+ T cells. TCRdb reprocessed the PCR reads with MiXCR, giving one entry per CDR3 protein. Here the sample spans 10,000 or so distinct CDR3 sequences, 73% being singletons. The data originate from a study of vaccination and CD4 T cells after COVID-19. Study-level information: The cells were exposed to overlapping spike peptides originating from SARS-CoV-2, HCoV-NL63, HCoV-OC43 and HCoV-229E for stimulation.

The sample's treatment: roughly ten-day PBMC culture with coronavirus spike peptide pools or control peptides (ViraFEST assay). Before TCRs were sequenced, ViraFEST expanded antigen-specific T cells with peptide pools. The authors replaced half the medium with fresh IL-2 medium on days 3 and 7. The CDR3 has 17 amino acids. After removal of 2 bases from V and 3 bases from J, the junction contained 8 bases not matched to a gene. CDR1 MNHEY and CDR2 SMNVEV come from the germline V gene (reference sequence). Material: CD4+ T cells from blood, cultured in vitro. V is TRBV27 and J is TRBJ2-3; 10 bases map to TRBD2. The receptor was isolated from a human donor who had recovered from COVID-19. In DNA, the CDR3 is TGTGCCAGCAGTTTACGGACCCTAGCGGGAGAAACAGATACGCAGTATTTT. Translation: CASSLRTLAGETDTQYF.